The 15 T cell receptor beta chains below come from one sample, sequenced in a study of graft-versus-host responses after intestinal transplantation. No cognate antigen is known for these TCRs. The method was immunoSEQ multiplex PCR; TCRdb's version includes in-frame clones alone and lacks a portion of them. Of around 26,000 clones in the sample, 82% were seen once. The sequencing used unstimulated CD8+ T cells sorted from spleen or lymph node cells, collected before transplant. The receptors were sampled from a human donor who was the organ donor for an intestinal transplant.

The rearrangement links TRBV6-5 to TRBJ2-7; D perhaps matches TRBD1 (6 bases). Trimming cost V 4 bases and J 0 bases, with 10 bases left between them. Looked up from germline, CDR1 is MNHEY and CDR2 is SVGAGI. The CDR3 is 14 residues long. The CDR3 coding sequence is TGTGCCAGCAGTTGGGACACGAGCTCCTACGAGCAGTACTTC. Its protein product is CASSWDTSSYEQYF.

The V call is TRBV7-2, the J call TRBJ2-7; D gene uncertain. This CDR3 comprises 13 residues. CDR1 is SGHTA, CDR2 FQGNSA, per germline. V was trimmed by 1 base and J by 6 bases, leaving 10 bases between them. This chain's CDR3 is CASSLGTLGEQYF. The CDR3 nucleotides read TGTGCCAGCAGCTTAGGGACCCTTGGCGAGCAGTACTTC.

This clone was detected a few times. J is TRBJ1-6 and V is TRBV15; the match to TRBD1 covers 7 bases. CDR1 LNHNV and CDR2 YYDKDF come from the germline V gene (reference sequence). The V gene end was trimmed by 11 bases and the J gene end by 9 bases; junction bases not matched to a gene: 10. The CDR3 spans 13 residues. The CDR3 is CAAGGGSSSPLHF. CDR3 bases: TGTGCCGCAGGGGGGGGGAGTTCTTCACCCCTCCACTTT.

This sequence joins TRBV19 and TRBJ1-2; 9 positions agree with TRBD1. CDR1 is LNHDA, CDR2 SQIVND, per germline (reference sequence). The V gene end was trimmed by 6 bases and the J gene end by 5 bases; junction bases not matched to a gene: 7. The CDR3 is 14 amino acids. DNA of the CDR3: TGTGCCAGTAGCCCGGGACAGGGTGGTTATGGCTACACCTTC. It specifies CASSPGQGGYGYTF.

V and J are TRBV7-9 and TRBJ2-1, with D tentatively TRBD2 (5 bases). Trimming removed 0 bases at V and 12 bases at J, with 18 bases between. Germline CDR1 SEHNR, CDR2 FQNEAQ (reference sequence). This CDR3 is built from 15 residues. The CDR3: CASSLARTAWGWQFF. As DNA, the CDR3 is TGTGCCAGCAGCTTAGCGAGGACTGCCTGGGGATGGCAGTTCTTC.

The CDR3 loop is CASSLRLGQETQYF. The CDR3 DNA follows: TGTGCCAGCAGCTTACGACTAGGACAAGAGACCCAGTACTTC. The chain couples TRBV7-7 to TRBJ2-5; D may be TRBD2 (6 bases). This CDR3 comprises 14 residues. Trimming took 2 bases from V and 2 from J, leaving 9 bases between them. Per the germline V gene, CDR1 is SSHAT and CDR2 is FNYEAQ (reference sequence).

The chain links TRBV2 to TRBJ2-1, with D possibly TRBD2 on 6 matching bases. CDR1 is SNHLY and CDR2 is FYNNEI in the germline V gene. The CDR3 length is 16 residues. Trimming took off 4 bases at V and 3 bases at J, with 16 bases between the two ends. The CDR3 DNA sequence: TGTGCCAGCAGTGTCCGGACTTCGGACTACTACAATGAGCAGTTCTTC. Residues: CASSVRTSDYYNEQFF. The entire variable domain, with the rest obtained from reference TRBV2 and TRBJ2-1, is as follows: EPEVTQTPSHQVTQMGQEVILRCVPISNHLYFYWYRQILGQKVEFLVSFYNNEISEKSEIFDDQFSVERPDGSNFTLKIRSTKLEDSAMYFCASSVRTSDYYNEQFFGPGTRLTVL.

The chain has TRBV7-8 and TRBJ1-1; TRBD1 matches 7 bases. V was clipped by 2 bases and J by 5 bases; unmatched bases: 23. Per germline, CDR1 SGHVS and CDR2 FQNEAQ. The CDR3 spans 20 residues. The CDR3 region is CASSLPSGLPRQGKGTEAFF. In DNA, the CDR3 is TGTGCCAGCAGCTTACCCTCCGGGTTACCCAGACAGGGTAAGGGGACTGAAGCTTTCTTT.

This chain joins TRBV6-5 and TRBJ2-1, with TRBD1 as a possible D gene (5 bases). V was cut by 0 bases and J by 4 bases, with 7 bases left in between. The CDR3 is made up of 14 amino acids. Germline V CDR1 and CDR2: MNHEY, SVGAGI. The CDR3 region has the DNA TGTGCCAGCAGTTACTCCTCAGGGTACAATGAGCAGTTCTTC. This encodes CASSYSSGYNEQFF.

In DNA, the CDR3 is TGTGCCAGCAGCTCCTACAGGGGGTACGAGCAGTACTTC. Protein product: CASSSYRGYEQYF. The rearrangement links TRBV5-6 to TRBJ2-7; TRBD1 aligns across 8 bases. Germline CDR1 is SGHDT and CDR2 is YYEEEE. The V segment lost 3 bases and the J segment 4 bases; nucleotides outside the gene matches: 3. This CDR3 has 13 amino acids. The complete variable domain, with remaining parts taken from reference TRBV5-6 and TRBJ2-7, reads DAGVTQSPTHLIKTRGQQVTLRCSPKSGHDTVSWYQQALGQGPQFIFQYYEEEERQRGNFPDRFSGHQFPNYSSELNVNALLLGDSALYLCASSSYRGYEQYFGPGTRLTVT.

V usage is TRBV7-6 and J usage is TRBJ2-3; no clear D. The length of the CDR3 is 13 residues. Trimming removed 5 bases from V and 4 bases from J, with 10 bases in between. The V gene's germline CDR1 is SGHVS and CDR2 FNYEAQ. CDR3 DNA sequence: TGTGCCAGCAGCCAATTTCCGGCAGATACGCAGTATTTT. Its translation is CASSQFPADTQYF.

The CDR3 bases are TGTGCCAGCAGCTGGCGGCGTAAAGGGAGGTATGGCTACACCTTC. It encodes CASSWRRKGRYGYTF. The chain combines TRBV13 with TRBJ1-2, with D uncertain. CDR1 is PRHDT and CDR2 is FYEKMQ in the germline V gene (reference sequence). The length of the CDR3 is 15 residues. Trimming cost V 4 bases and J 5 bases, with 17 bases left between them.

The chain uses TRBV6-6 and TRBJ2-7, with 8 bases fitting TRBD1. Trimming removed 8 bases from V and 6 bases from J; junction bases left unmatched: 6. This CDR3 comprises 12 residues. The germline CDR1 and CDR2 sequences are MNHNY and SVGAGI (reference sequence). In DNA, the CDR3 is TGTGCCAGCTCACCGGGACAGGCCGAGCAGTACTTC. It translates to CASSPGQAEQYF.

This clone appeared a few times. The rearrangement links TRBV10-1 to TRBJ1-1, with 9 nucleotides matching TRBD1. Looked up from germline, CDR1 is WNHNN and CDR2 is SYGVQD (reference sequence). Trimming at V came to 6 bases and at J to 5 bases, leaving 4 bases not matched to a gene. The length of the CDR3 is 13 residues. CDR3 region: CASSSGTGTEAFF. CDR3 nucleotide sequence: TGCGCCAGCAGCTCCGGGACAGGGACTGAAGCTTTCTTT.

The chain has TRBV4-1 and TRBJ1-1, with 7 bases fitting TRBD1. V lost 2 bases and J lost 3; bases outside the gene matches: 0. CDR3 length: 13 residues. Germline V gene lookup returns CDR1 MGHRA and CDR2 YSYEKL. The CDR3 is CASSQQGDTEAFF. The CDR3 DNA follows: TGCGCCAGCAGCCAACAGGGGGACACTGAAGCTTTCTTT.